This section outlines one TCR beta chain sequence together with its context. Its specificity is not known. CDR1 DFQATT and CDR2 SNEGSKA come from the germline V gene (reference sequence). The length of the CDR3 is 14 residues. This specimen comes from a study of monozygotic twins with inflammatory bowel disease. Overall study findings and caveats: Healthy twins shared more clonotypes with others than IBD patients, most markedly active ones. Subtypes among T cells remained indistinguishable.

Whole blood served as the source of total RNA, and no T cell sorting took place. Each CDR3 protein gets one entry in TCRdb, which reprocessed the 5' RACE reads and gives no DNA. This sample's table reports over 150,000 distinct CDR3 sequences. The sample taken for sequencing was blood. The rearrangement joins TRBV20-1 to TRBJ1-5. The clonotype comes from a human donor with ulcerative colitis or Crohn's disease, or a healthy co-twin of an affected twin (not recorded which). The CDR3 spells CSAEGFGANQPQHF.